A single sample is the source of the 19 T cell receptor beta chains below, sequenced in a study of cytomegalovirus exposure and HLA in healthy donors. Primers for the PCR totalled 60 Vbeta and 13 Jbeta. The assay was immunoSEQ multiplex PCR, and TCRdb's table has in-frame clones only and misses some. The sample lists around 170,000 clones; over 70% were seen once. Sequenced input: PBMCs. All receptors derive from a man aged 50 to 59 in good health and CMV-seronegative.

This chain joins TRBV5-1 and TRBJ1-1; 7 bases are a match to TRBD1. This CDR3 region has 16 residues. The germline V gene encodes CDR1 SGHRS and CDR2 YFSETQ. Trimming at V came to 4 bases and at J to 4 bases, leaving 13 bases not matched to a gene. This chain's CDR3 is CASSANTGVLGTEAFF. The CDR3 DNA follows: TGCGCCAGCAGCGCAAATACAGGGGTCCTTGGCACTGAAGCTTTCTTT.

Regarding this clone: One end of the junction varies from germline; a read error may be responsible. This sequence joins TRBV7-9 and TRBJ2-5, with 8 bases fitting TRBD2. The germline V gene encodes CDR1 SEHNR and CDR2 FQNEAQ (reference sequence). The CDR3 contains 16 residues. The CDR3, as DNA: TGTTCCAGCAGCTTGCCCGCGGGGGGTTTCCAAGAGACCCAGTACTTC. This codes for CSSSLPAGGFQETQYF.

The rearrangement links TRBV5-1 to TRBJ2-1, with TRBD1 as a possible D gene (5 bases). CDR1 is SGHRS and CDR2 is YFSETQ in the germline V gene. Between the trimmed V and J ends, which lost 9 bases and 5 bases, there was a span of 15 bases. This CDR3 has 13 amino acids. The CDR3, as DNA: TGCGCCACCGCCAGGGTTGGTGACAATGAGCAGTTCTTC. It specifies CATARVGDNEQFF.

V usage is TRBV28 and J usage is TRBJ2-5, with 11 bases lining up with TRBD2. This CDR3 has 16 residues. Germline-derived CDR1 and CDR2 are MDHEN and SYDVKM. The V and J ends lost 5 bases and 5 bases, in that order; junction bases with no gene match: 10. The CDR3 spells CASSAQIAGGPETQYF. DNA of the CDR3: TGTGCCAGCAGTGCCCAAATAGCGGGGGGGCCGGAGACCCAGTACTTC.

This chain uses TRBV12-5 with TRBJ2-1, with D hard to call. Germline values: CDR1 LGHNT, CDR2 FRNRAP. The V gene lost 1 base and the J gene lost 0 bases, with 19 bases spanning the gap. The CDR3 runs 19 residues. The CDR3 region is CASGLAPILGGTSYNEQFF. CDR3 in DNA: TGTGCTAGTGGTTTGGCCCCAATCCTCGGCGGAACCTCCTACAATGAGCAGTTCTTC.

J is TRBJ1-2 and V is TRBV12-5; no reliable D call. V lost 3 bases, J lost 5 bases, and 13 bases lay in between. Germline CDR1 LGHNT, CDR2 FRNRAP. The CDR3 sequence is 14 residues long. CDR3 nucleotide sequence: TGTGCTAGTGGTTTCCGCCTCTCCAGTTATGGCTACACCTTC. Protein product: CASGFRLSSYGYTF. Full variable domain (rest looked up from reference TRBV12-5 and TRBJ1-2): DARVTQTPRHKVTEMGQEVTMRCQPILGHNTVFWYRQTMMQGLELLAYFRNRAPLDDSGMPKDRFSAEMPDATLATLKIQPSEPRDSAVYFCASGFRLSSYGYTFGSGTRLTVV.

This clone appeared a few times. The J gene is TRBJ2-7, the V gene TRBV7-2; 8 bases are a match to TRBD1. Germline CDR1 and CDR2: SGHTA and FQGNSA. Unmatched junction bases numbered 5, after V lost 6 bases and J lost 4 bases. This CDR3 is built from 13 residues. CDR3 in DNA: TGTGCCAGCAGGCTTGGGGACAGGTACGAGCAGTACTTC. Translated, it gives CASRLGDRYEQYF.

The chain employs TRBV4-2 and TRBJ2-3, with 14 bases matching TRBD2. Germline CDR1 and CDR2: LGHNA and YNFKEQ. This CDR3 has 16 amino acids. The V gene end was trimmed by 3 bases and the J gene end by 7 bases; junction bases not matched to a gene: 6. CDR3 nucleotides: TGTGCCAGCAGCCAGTCGACTAGCGGGGGGGCGAATACGCAGTATTTT. This translates into CASSQSTSGGANTQYF.

The sample holds a few counts of this clone. The chain uses TRBV29-1 and TRBJ1-4; the D is unclear. This CDR3 has 12 residues. The V end lost 5 bases, the J end lost 2 bases, and 6 bases lay between the germline ends. Per the germline V gene, CDR1 is SQVTM and CDR2 is ANQGSEA. In nucleotides, the CDR3 is TGCAGCGTTCGAGGGACTAATGAAAAACTGTTTTTT. This codes for CSVRGTNEKLFF.

This chain connects TRBV7-9 to TRBJ1-1; no reliable D call. The CDR3 extends over 14 amino acids. Deletions cut 5 bases from V and 0 bases from J, with 10 bases between. Germline V gene data show CDR1 as SEHNR and CDR2 as FQNEAQ (reference sequence). This chain's CDR3 is CASSPSTMNTEAFF. The CDR3 region has the DNA TGTGCCAGCAGCCCCAGTACTATGAACACTGAAGCTTTCTTT.

This rearrangement joins TRBV14 to TRBJ2-1; 9 nucleotides align to TRBD1. Germline-derived CDR1 and CDR2 are SGHDN and FVKESK. J lost 9 bases, V lost 3 bases, and 0 bases had no gene match. This CDR3 has 12 amino acids. The CDR3 protein is CASSQTGGEQFF. The CDR3 nucleotides are TGTGCCAGCAGCCAGACAGGGGGTGAGCAGTTCTTC.

The chain recombines TRBV11-2 with TRBJ2-7; no reliable D call. CDR3 size: 14 residues. V lost 4 bases, J lost 6 bases, and 16 bases lay in between. Germline CDR1 reads SGHAT; CDR2 reads FQNNGV. The CDR3 region has the DNA TGTGCCAGCAGCTCGATGACTGGAGCTGGCGAGCAGTACTTC. Its translation is CASSSMTGAGEQYF.

The CDR3 region is CASRQGDGPNTGELFF. The CDR3 nucleotides are TGTGCCAGCAGACAGGGGGACGGGCCGAACACCGGGGAGCTGTTTTTT. The rearrangement links TRBV4-2 to TRBJ2-2, with TRBD1 matching over 8 bases. From germline, CDR1 is LGHNA and CDR2 YNFKEQ. The V segment lost 6 bases and the J segment 0 bases; nucleotides outside the gene matches: 6. The CDR3 has 16 residues.

The V and J genes are TRBV2 and TRBJ2-7; 8 bases align to TRBD1. V lost 8 bases and J lost 6; bases outside the gene matches: 3. CDR3 length: 11 amino acids. CDR1 SNHLY and CDR2 FYNNEI come from the germline V gene. The CDR3 sequence is CASLGQGEQYF. As DNA, the CDR3 is TGTGCCAGCCTCGGACAGGGCGAGCAGTACTTC.

This clone was detected once. The chain combines TRBV19 with TRBJ1-6, with unresolved D. The CDR3 loop spans 14 amino acids. Trimming stripped 3 bases from V and 3 bases from J, with 6 bases between. The V gene's germline CDR1 is LNHDA and CDR2 SQIVND (reference sequence). The CDR3 sequence is CASSMLIYNSPLHF. The CDR3 DNA reads TGTGCCAGTAGTATGTTAATCTATAATTCACCCCTCCACTTT.

The chain is built from TRBV15 and TRBJ2-1; perhaps TRBD2 as D (5 bases). CDR3 size: 13 residues. V lost 0 bases and J lost 8, with 8 bases in between. The germline gives CDR1 LNHNV, CDR2 YYDKDF (reference sequence). This CDR3 reads CATSREGLDEQFF. The CDR3 nucleotides are TGTGCCACCAGCAGAGAAGGACTGGATGAGCAGTTCTTC.

With regard to this clone: The sample carries other DNA sequences with the same CDR3. The V and J genes are TRBV6-5 and TRBJ1-6; a possible D gene is TRBD1 (5 bases). The CDR3 is 14 amino acids. Germline V gene lookup returns CDR1 MNHEY and CDR2 SVGAGI. The ends were cut back, 6 bases at V and 4 bases at J, with 10 bases in the middle. CDR3 loop: CASREGVYNSPLHF. Written as DNA, the CDR3 is TGTGCCAGCAGGGAAGGGGTGTATAATTCACCCCTCCACTTT.

DNA for the CDR3: TGTGCCAGCAGCTTACGGGTGGCCTCCCTAGAGACCCAGTACTTC. This encodes CASSLRVASLETQYF. The rearrangement joins TRBV13 to TRBJ2-5; D ambiguous. V was clipped by 2 bases and J by 4 bases, with 14 bases between them. The CDR3 consists of 15 residues. Germline lookup yields CDR1 PRHDT and CDR2 FYEKMQ (reference sequence).

The J gene is TRBJ2-6, the V gene TRBV9; D not resolved. V lost 4 bases and J 0 bases, leaving 11 bases between the germline ends. Germline CDR1 and CDR2: SGDLS and YYNGEE. The length of the CDR3 is 16 residues. CDR3 DNA sequence: TGTGCCAGCAGCAATCTTTATAGCTCTGGGGCCAACGTCCTGACTTTC. This gives the protein CASSNLYSSGANVLTF.